A single sample is the source of the 7 T cell receptor beta chains below, sequenced in a study of vaccination and CD4 T cells after COVID-19. As to treatment: approximately 11-day PBMC culture with coronavirus spike peptide pools or control peptides (ViraFEST assay). With the Oncomine TCR Beta short-read assay, DNA from cultured CD4+ T cells was sequenced. A single record per CDR3 protein comes from TCRdb applying MiXCR to the PCR reads. The sample holds roughly 16,000 distinct CDR3 sequences, approximately 63% seen once. No antigen has been identified for these receptors. The sequenced material came from CD4+ T cells from blood, cultured in vitro. These receptors originate from a human donor who had recovered from COVID-19.

The chain employs TRBV23-1 and TRBJ2-1; D gene uncertain. TRBV23-1 has ORF status, its function being uncertain. The CDR3 totals 16 residues. V gave up 8 bases and J gave up 6 bases, with 23 bases separating them. The CDR3 DNA reads TGCGCCAGCTCTTGCTTCGAGGAACCTATTGGCAATGAGCAGTTCTTC. Translating it yields CASSCFEEPIGNEQFF.

This clonotype was detected once. V is TRBV5-1 and J is TRBJ2-2, with D possibly TRBD1 on 5 matching bases. CDR3 length: 15 amino acids. Germline V gene data show CDR1 as SGHRS and CDR2 as YFSETQ. Deletions cut 2 bases from V and 0 bases from J, with 8 bases between. DNA for the CDR3: TGCGCCAGCAGCTTTGGACACCCGAACACCGGGGAGCTGTTTTTT. Translated: CASSFGHPNTGELFF.

The genes are TRBV7-2 and TRBJ2-5, with TRBD1 matching over 9 bases. The CDR3 consists of 14 residues. From germline, CDR1 is SGHTA and CDR2 FQGNSA. Trimming at V came to 6 bases and at J to 5 bases, leaving 7 bases not matched to a gene. Here the CDR3 DNA reads TGTGCCAGCAGTTTACAGGGGGCGCAGGAGACCCAGTACTTC. The encoded protein is CASSLQGAQETQYF.

V and J are TRBV19 and TRBJ2-3; TRBD2 is a possible D gene (6 bases). With 3 bases removed from V and 0 bases from J, the gap between germline ends came to 13 bases. This CDR3 is built from 16 residues. Germline lookup yields CDR1 LNHDA and CDR2 SQIVND (reference sequence). The CDR3, as DNA: TGTGCCAGTAGTATGGGGCTAAGCGGGAGCACAGATACGCAGTATTTT. Protein sequence: CASSMGLSGSTDTQYF.

The J gene is TRBJ1-5, the V gene TRBV12-3 or TRBV12-4; D is unresolved. V was cut by 6 bases and J by 4 bases, with 4 bases left in between. This CDR3 comprises 11 residues. The CDR3 sequence is CASSRNQPQHF. As DNA, the CDR3 is TGTGCCAGCAGCCGAAATCAGCCCCAGCATTTT.

This chain links TRBV28 with TRBJ1-1; D is undetermined. V lost 5 bases to trimming and J lost 1 base, with 8 bases between them. CDR1 and CDR2 from the germline V gene are MDHEN and SYDVKM. CDR3 length: 13 residues. The CDR3 here is CASSPPGNTEAFF. CDR3 DNA sequence: TGTGCCAGCAGTCCCCCCGGGAACACTGAAGCTTTCTTT.

The genes are TRBV20-1 and TRBJ1-2; 11 bases match TRBD1. The CDR3 consists of 17 residues. Germline CDR1 DFQATT, CDR2 SNEGSKA (reference sequence). Trimming took 3 bases from V and 2 from J; bases not matched to a gene: 11. The CDR3 loop reads CSASPLDRGQRNYGYTF. CDR3 coding DNA: TGCAGTGCTAGCCCCCTGGACAGGGGGCAGCGCAACTATGGCTACACCTTC.